This T cell receptor beta chain came from a study of blood T cell repertoires in COVID-19. Turning to the study itself: Some COVID-19 samples were acute and others convalescent; all came from the United States, Italy and Spain.

The repertoire was sequenced with immunoSEQ multiplex PCR; TCRdb's copy has only in-frame clones and lacks some. The sample lists 180,000 or so clones, 75% to 90% occurring once. The table lists this clone with a count of one. An end of the junction differs from the germline gene, which may be a read error. CDR3 length: 15 residues. CDR1 is LGHDT and CDR2 is YNNKEL in the germline V gene (reference sequence). The chain links TRBV3-1 (or the pseudogene TRBV3-2) to TRBJ2-7, with D possibly matching TRBD1 (6 bases). This clonotype was sampled from a man between 60 and 75 years old with acute or convalescent COVID-19. Sequenced: peripheral blood. The CDR3 here is CVSSQDLDRHYEQYF. The CDR3 DNA reads as TGTGTCAGCAGCCAAGATTTGGACAGACACTACGAGCAGTACTTC.